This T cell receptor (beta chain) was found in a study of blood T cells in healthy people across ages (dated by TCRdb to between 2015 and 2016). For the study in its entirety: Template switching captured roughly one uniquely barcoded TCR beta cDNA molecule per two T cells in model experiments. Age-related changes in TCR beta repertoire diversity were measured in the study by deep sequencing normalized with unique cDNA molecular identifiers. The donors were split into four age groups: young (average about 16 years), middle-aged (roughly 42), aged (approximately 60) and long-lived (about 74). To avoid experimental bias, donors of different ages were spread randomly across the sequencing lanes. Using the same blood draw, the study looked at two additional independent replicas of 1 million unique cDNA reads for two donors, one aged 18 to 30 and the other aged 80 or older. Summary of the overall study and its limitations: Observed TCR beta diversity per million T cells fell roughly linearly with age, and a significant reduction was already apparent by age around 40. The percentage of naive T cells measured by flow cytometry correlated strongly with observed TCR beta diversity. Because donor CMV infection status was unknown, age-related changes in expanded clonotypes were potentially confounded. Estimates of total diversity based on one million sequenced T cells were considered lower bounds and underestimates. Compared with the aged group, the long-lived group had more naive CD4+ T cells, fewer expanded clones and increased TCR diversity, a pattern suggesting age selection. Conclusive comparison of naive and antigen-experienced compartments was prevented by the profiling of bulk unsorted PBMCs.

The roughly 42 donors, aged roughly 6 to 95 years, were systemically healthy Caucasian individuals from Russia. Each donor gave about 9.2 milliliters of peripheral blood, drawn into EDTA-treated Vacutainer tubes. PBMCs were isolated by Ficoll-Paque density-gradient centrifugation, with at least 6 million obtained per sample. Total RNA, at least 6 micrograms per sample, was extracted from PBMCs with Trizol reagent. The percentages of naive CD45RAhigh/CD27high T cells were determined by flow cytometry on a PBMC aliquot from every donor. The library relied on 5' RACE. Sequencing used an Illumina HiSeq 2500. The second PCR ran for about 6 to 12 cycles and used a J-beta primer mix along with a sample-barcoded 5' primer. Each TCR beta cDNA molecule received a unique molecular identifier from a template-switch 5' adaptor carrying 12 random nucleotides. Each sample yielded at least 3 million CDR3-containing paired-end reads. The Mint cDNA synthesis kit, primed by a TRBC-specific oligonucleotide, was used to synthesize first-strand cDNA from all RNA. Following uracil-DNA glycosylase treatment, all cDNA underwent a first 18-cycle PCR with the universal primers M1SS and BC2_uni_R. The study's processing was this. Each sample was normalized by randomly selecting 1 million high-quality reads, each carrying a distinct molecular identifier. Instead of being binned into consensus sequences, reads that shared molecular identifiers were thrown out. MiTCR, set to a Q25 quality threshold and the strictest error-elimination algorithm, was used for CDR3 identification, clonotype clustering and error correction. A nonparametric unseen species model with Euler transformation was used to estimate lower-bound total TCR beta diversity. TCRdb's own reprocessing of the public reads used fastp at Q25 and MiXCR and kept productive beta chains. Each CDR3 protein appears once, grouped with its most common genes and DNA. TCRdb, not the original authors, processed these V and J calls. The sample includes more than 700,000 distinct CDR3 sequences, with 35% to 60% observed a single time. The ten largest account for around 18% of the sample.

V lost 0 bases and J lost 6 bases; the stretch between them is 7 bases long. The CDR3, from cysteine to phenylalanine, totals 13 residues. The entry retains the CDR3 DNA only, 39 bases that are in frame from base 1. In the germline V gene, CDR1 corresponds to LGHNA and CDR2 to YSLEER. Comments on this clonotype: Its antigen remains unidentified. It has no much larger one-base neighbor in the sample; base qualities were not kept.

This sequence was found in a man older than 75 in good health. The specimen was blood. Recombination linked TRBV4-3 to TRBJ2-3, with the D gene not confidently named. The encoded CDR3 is CASSQDYTDTQYF. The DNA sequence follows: TGCGCCAGCAGCCAAGACTACACGGATACGCAGTATTTT.